Relative to its sample, the clone carrying this T cell receptor (beta chain) is medium-sized. This sample was included in a study of T cells of healthy individuals. TCRdb fed the 5' RACE reads into MiXCR, producing one record per CDR3 protein. The data contain 55,000 to 65,000 distinct CDR3 sequences, about a sixth of them singletons. The junction had 6 bases not matched to a gene; V was cut back by 5 bases and J by 3 bases. CDR1 is SGHTA, CDR2 FQGNSA, per germline. This CDR3 region has 15 residues. The clonotype originates from a human donor in good health. The chain couples TRBV7-2 to TRBJ1-5; 8 positions agree with TRBD1. CDR3 sequence reads: CASSRDRSLNQPQHF. The CDR3 region has the DNA TGTGCCAGCAGCCGGGACAGGTCGCTCAATCAGCCCCAGCATTTT.